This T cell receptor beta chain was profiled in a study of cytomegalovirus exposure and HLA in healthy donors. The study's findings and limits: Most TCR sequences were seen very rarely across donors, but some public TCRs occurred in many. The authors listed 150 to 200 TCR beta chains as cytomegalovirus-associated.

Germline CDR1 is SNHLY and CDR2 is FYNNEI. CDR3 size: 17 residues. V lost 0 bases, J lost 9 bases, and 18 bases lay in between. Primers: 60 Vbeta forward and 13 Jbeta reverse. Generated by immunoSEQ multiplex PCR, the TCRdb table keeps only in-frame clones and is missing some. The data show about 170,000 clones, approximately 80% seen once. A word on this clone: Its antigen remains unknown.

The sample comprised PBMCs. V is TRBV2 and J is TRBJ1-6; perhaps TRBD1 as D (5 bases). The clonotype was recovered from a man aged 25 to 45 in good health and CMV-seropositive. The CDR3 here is CASSEALGRAGSSPLHF. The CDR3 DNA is TGTGCCAGCAGTGAAGCGCTGGGCAGGGCCGGCAGTTCACCCCTCCACTTT.